The 20 T cell receptor beta chains given below trace back to one sample, sequenced in a study of cytomegalovirus exposure and HLA in healthy donors. The assay was immunoSEQ multiplex PCR, and TCRdb's table has in-frame clones only and misses some. The data show about 220,000 clones, with about 89% seen just once and approximately 0.99% held by the top ten. The sample taken for sequencing was PBMCs. The source of these receptors is a woman aged 18-29 years in good health and CMV-seronegative.

This clone was seen a single time. This rearrangement joins TRBV7-8 to TRBJ1-1, with 7 bases lining up with TRBD1. CDR3 length: 13 amino acids. The V and J ends lost 6 bases and 4 bases, in that order; junction bases with no gene match: 5. In germline, CDR1 is SGHVS, CDR2 FQNEAQ. This CDR3 is CASRVDRITEAFF. CDR3 DNA sequence: TGTGCCAGCAGGGTGGACAGGATCACTGAAGCTTTCTTT.

The rearrangement links TRBV15 to TRBJ1-2; TRBD1 agrees at 12 bases. CDR1 is LNHNV and CDR2 is YYDKDF in the germline V gene (reference sequence). There are 15 residues in the CDR3. Trimming removed 1 base from V and 8 bases from J; junction bases left unmatched: 5. The CDR3 reads CATSRGGQGAEGYTF. The DNA of the CDR3 is TGTGCCACCAGCAGAGGGGGACAGGGGGCGGAAGGCTACACCTTC.

The J gene is TRBJ1-2, the V gene TRBV6-1; D might be TRBD1 (6 bases). The V and J ends lost 4 bases and 7 bases respectively, with 16 bases between them. This CDR3 has 14 amino acids. CDR1 MNHNS and CDR2 SASEGT come from the germline V gene. For the CDR3, the DNA is TGTGCCAGCAGTGGAGAACAGGGAAATGTTGGCTACACCTTC. Translated, it gives CASSGEQGNVGYTF.

V is TRBV9 and J is TRBJ1-1; TRBD1 might be the D (6 bases). The germline V gene encodes CDR1 SGDLS and CDR2 YYNGEE. V was shortened by 1 base and J by 0 bases, with 10 bases between the two germline ends. This CDR3 has 15 amino acids. CDR3: CASSVFAGVNTEAFF. The CDR3 DNA sequence: TGTGCCAGCAGCGTATTCGCAGGGGTGAACACTGAAGCTTTCTTT.

This chain joins TRBV19 and TRBJ1-4; D is perhaps TRBD1 (6 bases). The CDR3 is 15 residues long. Trimming shortened V by 2 bases and J by 1 base, and 8 bases separated the two germline ends. Germline CDR1 and CDR2: LNHDA and SQIVND (reference sequence). CDR3 region: CASSIMGQTNEKLFF. The CDR3 region has the DNA TGTGCCAGTAGTATAATGGGACAAACTAATGAAAAACTGTTTTTT. The whole variable domain, remainder taken from reference TRBV19 and TRBJ1-4, is DGGITQSPKYLFRKEGQNVTLSCEQNLNHDAMYWYRQDPGQGLRLIYYSQIVNDFQKGDIAEGYSVSREKKESFPLTVTSAQKNPTAFYLCASSIMGQTNEKLFFGSGTQLSVL.

This chain joins TRBV10-1 and TRBJ2-2; 7 nucleotides agree with TRBD2. V shed 7 bases and J 3 bases; nucleotides not matched to a gene: 5. Per the germline V gene, CDR1 is WNHNN and CDR2 is SYGVQD (reference sequence). The CDR3 is 14 amino acids. CDR3 DNA sequence: TGCGCCAGCACCAGCGGGAAAGACACCGGGGAGCTGTTTTTT. Translating it yields CASTSGKDTGELFF.

This rearrangement joins TRBV29-1 to TRBJ2-7, with 7 bases that match TRBD2. The CDR3 covers 11 residues. V was clipped by 4 bases and J by 5 bases; unmatched bases: 2. In germline, CDR1 is SQVTM, CDR2 ANQGSEA. The CDR3 DNA follows: TGCAGCGTTGGGGGGGGTGACGAGCAGTACTTC. Its protein is CSVGGGDEQYF.

The CDR3 DNA is TGTGCCAGCAGCTCCCCGGGACAAAGCACTTATGGCTACACCTTC. This gives the protein CASSSPGQSTYGYTF. The chain joins TRBV7-9 to TRBJ1-2; a weak D match, TRBD1 (6 bases). The CDR3 is 15 amino acids. V shed 4 bases and J shed 5 bases, with 17 bases lying between them. Germline CDR1 SEHNR, CDR2 FQNEAQ (reference sequence).

V usage is TRBV5-4 and J usage is TRBJ2-7; 10 bases map to TRBD2. J gave up 9 bases and V 5 bases, and 17 bases lay outside the gene matches. Germline CDR1 reads SGHNT; CDR2 reads YYREEE (reference sequence). The CDR3 is 16 residues long. The CDR3 spells CASSTGAASGSSGQYF. As DNA, the CDR3 is TGTGCCAGCAGTACCGGGGCGGCTAGCGGGAGCAGTGGGCAGTACTTC.

The chain carries TRBV27 and TRBJ1-1, with 9 bases fitting TRBD1. After removal of 6 bases from V and 4 bases from J, the junction contained 3 bases not matched to a gene. Germline V gene lookup returns CDR1 MNHEY and CDR2 SMNVEV (reference sequence). The CDR3 has 13 residues. CDR3 amino acids: CASRNRGLTEAFF. The DNA for the CDR3 is TGTGCCAGCAGAAACAGGGGGCTCACTGAAGCTTTCTTT.

J is TRBJ2-7 and V is TRBV5-1, with 12 positions matching TRBD2. V lost 0 bases and J lost 9; bases outside the gene matches: 4. CDR1 and CDR2 (germline): SGHRS, YFSETQ. This CDR3 is 14 amino acids long. This CDR3 reads CASSLGLAGVGQYF. The CDR3 DNA sequence: TGCGCCAGCAGCTTGGGACTAGCGGGGGTGGGGCAGTACTTC.

The chain couples TRBV19 to TRBJ2-5; TRBD2 matches 13 bases. The V gene end was trimmed by 7 bases and the J gene end by 7 bases; junction bases not matched to a gene: 12. The germline CDR1 and CDR2 sequences are LNHDA and SQIVND (reference sequence). The CDR3 extends over 16 amino acids. The CDR3, as DNA: TGTGCCAGTACCGCCCCGACTAGCGGGAGGTTTGGGACCCAGTACTTC. Its protein product is CASTAPTSGRFGTQYF.

This chain joins TRBV27 and TRBJ2-7; 7 nucleotides align to TRBD2. J gave up 11 bases and V 6 bases, and 7 bases lay outside the gene matches. Germline V lookup: CDR1 MNHEY, CDR2 SMNVEV (reference sequence). This CDR3 comprises 11 residues. As DNA, the CDR3 is TGTGCCAGCAGGGGAGGGGCGGTGGAGTACTTC. Its protein is CASRGGAVEYF.

The chain carries TRBV25-1 and TRBJ2-3, with D possibly being TRBD2 (6 bases). Germline lookup yields CDR1 MGHDK and CDR2 SYGVNS. V dropped 3 bases and J dropped 3 bases, with 10 bases sitting between them. The CDR3 runs to 14 residues. The CDR3 coding sequence is TGTGCCAGCAGTGACCCGGGAGTAACAGATACGCAGTATTTT. Its translation: CASSDPGVTDTQYF.

There are a few counts of this clone. The J gene is TRBJ1-2, the V gene TRBV5-1, with D maybe TRBD1 (6 bases). This CDR3 is built from 15 residues. V lost 4 bases to trimming and J lost 3 bases, with 16 bases between them. Per the germline V gene, CDR1 is SGHRS and CDR2 is YFSETQ. The CDR3 DNA reads as TGCGCCAGCAGCACCGTACCAGGGGACGACTATGGCTACACCTTC. Residues: CASSTVPGDDYGYTF.

J is TRBJ2-3 and V is TRBV10-2, with 7 bases aligning to TRBD2. The CDR3 contains 15 residues. With V trimmed by 4 bases and J by 2 bases, 6 bases remained unmatched. Germline V gene data show CDR1 as WSHSY and CDR2 as SAAADI. CDR3 nucleotide sequence: TGCGCCAGCAGTGTTACTAGCGAATACACAGATACGCAGTATTTT. Its translation is CASSVTSEYTDTQYF.

In nucleotides, the CDR3 is TGTGCCAGCAGCTTGCGGTCCGGGGACACTGAAGCTTTCTTT. Its translation is CASSLRSGDTEAFF. This chain links TRBV5-5 with TRBJ1-1; D remains unclear. Germline CDR1 SGHKS, CDR2 YYEKEE (reference sequence). The CDR3 loop spans 14 amino acids. V lost 1 base and J 3 bases, leaving 10 bases between the germline ends.

The chain joins TRBV27 to TRBJ2-1, with 8 nucleotides matching TRBD2. The V segment lost 5 bases and the J segment 6 bases; nucleotides outside the gene matches: 9. The CDR3 runs 15 residues. Germline-derived CDR1 and CDR2 are MNHEY and SMNVEV (reference sequence). Here the CDR3 reads CASSRAGVTPNEQFF. CDR3 DNA sequence: TGTGCCAGCAGTCGAGCGGGAGTGACCCCCAATGAGCAGTTCTTC.

This clone showed up just once. V is TRBV4-2 and J is TRBJ1-3; the match to TRBD1 covers 9 bases. This CDR3 region has 20 residues. Germline CDR1 and CDR2: LGHNA and YNFKEQ. V lost 4 bases to trimming and J lost 0 bases; unmatched junction nucleotides: 16. The CDR3 DNA is TGTGCCAGCAGCCGCTCCGGGGGGTCACAGGGGGCCTCCTCTGGAAACACCATATATTTT. Its translation is CASSRSGGSQGASSGNTIYF.

The chain combines TRBV29-1 with TRBJ1-1, with D possibly TRBD1 on 5 matching bases. The CDR3 extends over 12 amino acids. Germline V gene lookup returns CDR1 SQVTM and CDR2 ANQGSEA. The V end was cut by 4 bases, the J end by 4 bases, with 10 bases between. The CDR3 nucleotides are TGCAGCGTTGTAAGGGGAAGCACTGAAGCTTTCTTT. This gives the protein CSVVRGSTEAFF.